These 17 T cell receptor beta chains were sequenced from one sample in a study of T cell responses to AZD1222 COVID-19 vaccine. Method: immunoSEQ multiplex PCR; TCRdb's copy keeps in-frame clones and lacks some. The sample lists around 110,000 clones, roughly 80% occurring once. Sample: peripheral blood, taken on day 0 of AZD1222 vaccination. The receptors derive from an adult in good health.

The rearrangement links TRBV10-3 to TRBJ1-2; 8 bases match TRBD1. V shed 10 bases, J shed 5 bases, and the junction held 3 bases outside the gene matches. The CDR3 covers 11 residues. Germline V gene data show CDR1 as ENHRY and CDR2 as SYGVKD. In DNA, the CDR3 is TGTGCCACCCGGACAGGGTATGGCTACACCTTC. Its protein product is CATRTGYGYTF.

The CDR3 sequence is CASSSMTAGGYTF. The CDR3 DNA is TGTGCCAGCAGTAGCATGACGGCCGGTGGCTACACCTTC. The chain carries TRBV28 and TRBJ1-2; D gene uncertain. V was trimmed by 5 bases and J by 7 bases, leaving 14 bases between them. Germline loops: CDR1 MDHEN, CDR2 SYDVKM. The CDR3 totals 13 residues.

The gene calls are TRBV19 and TRBJ2-1; D is unclear. The CDR3 spans 13 residues. The germline V gene encodes CDR1 LNHDA and CDR2 SQIVND (reference sequence). Trimming removed 5 bases from V and 0 bases from J, with 5 bases in between. This chain's CDR3 is CASSRSSYNEQFF. The CDR3 DNA reads TGTGCCAGTAGTCGGTCCTCCTACAATGAGCAGTTCTTC.

The chain carries TRBV19 and TRBJ1-1; 7 bases match TRBD1. Germline V gene lookup returns CDR1 LNHDA and CDR2 SQIVND (reference sequence). The CDR3 spans 13 residues. Trimming took 10 bases from V and 3 from J; bases not matched to a gene: 8. The CDR3 coding sequence is TGTGCCACCTCGGGACAGCCTCACACTGAAGCTTTCTTT. It codes for CATSGQPHTEAFF.

This clone was counted a few times. The V call is TRBV28, the J call TRBJ1-6; D ambiguous. The V gene's germline CDR1 is MDHEN and CDR2 SYDVKM. Trimming removed 10 bases at V and 6 bases at J, with 13 bases between. This CDR3 spans 13 amino acids. The CDR3 spells CATWRRANSPLHF. In DNA form, the CDR3 reads TGTGCCACCTGGAGGCGGGCTAATTCACCCCTCCACTTT.

The chain joins TRBV5-8 to TRBJ1-2; D remains ambiguous. Germline V CDR1 and CDR2: SGHTS, YDEGEE. The ends were cut back, 1 base at V and 4 bases at J, with 5 bases in the middle. This CDR3 comprises 12 residues. The CDR3 region has the DNA TGTGCCAGCAGCTTGAACAGCTATGGCTACACCTTC. Translating it yields CASSLNSYGYTF.

The chain joins TRBV5-1 to TRBJ2-1; 12 bases fit TRBD2. CDR1 is SGHRS and CDR2 is YFSETQ in the germline V gene. J lost 8 bases, V lost 4 bases, and 10 bases had no gene match. The CDR3 is 16 amino acids. CDR3 sequence: CASSLILAGGVDEQFF. In DNA, the CDR3 is TGCGCCAGCAGCCTAATACTAGCGGGGGGCGTGGATGAGCAGTTCTTC.

The chain combines TRBV3-1 (or the pseudogene TRBV3-2) with TRBJ2-5, with 14 bases that match TRBD2. Germline trimming cut 6 bases from V and 5 bases from J; bases unmatched to any gene: 8. The CDR3 has 16 residues. Germline loops: CDR1 LGHDT, CDR2 YNNKEL (reference sequence). The chain's CDR3 is CASSRGTSGSWETQYF. DNA of the CDR3: TGTGCCAGCAGTCGGGGGACTAGCGGGAGTTGGGAGACCCAGTACTTC.

The V and J genes are TRBV27 and TRBJ2-3, with TRBD2 identical over 14 bases. CDR1 MNHEY and CDR2 SMNVEV come from the germline V gene (reference sequence). The CDR3 is 14 amino acids. Trimming took 7 bases from V and 5 from J; bases not matched to a gene: 2. CDR3 in DNA: TGTGCCAGCAAGACTAGCGGGGGGGTAGATACGCAGTATTTT. Protein sequence: CASKTSGGVDTQYF.

The gene calls are TRBV14 and TRBJ2-2, with D perhaps given as TRBD1 or TRBD2 (7 bases each). V was cut by 6 bases and J by 2 bases, with 13 bases left in between. CDR3 length equals 15 residues. The germline CDR1 and CDR2 sequences are SGHDN and FVKESK. The CDR3 is CASRSGDSNTGELFF. The CDR3 DNA reads TGTGCCAGCAGGAGCGGGGACAGCAACACCGGGGAGCTGTTTTTT.

The J gene is TRBJ2-7, the V gene TRBV3-1 (or the pseudogene TRBV3-2); D gene ambiguous. Germline assignment: CDR1 LGHDT and CDR2 YNNKEL (reference sequence). The V gene lost 0 bases and the J gene lost 2 bases, with 14 bases spanning the gap. The CDR3 totals 16 residues. CDR3 sequence: CASSQDMGIITYEQYF. The CDR3 nucleotides are TGTGCCAGCAGCCAAGATATGGGCATTATCACCTACGAGCAGTACTTC.

The chain has TRBV28 and TRBJ2-1, with D unclear. Trimming shortened V by 7 bases and J by 0 bases, and 10 bases separated the two germline ends. Germline V gene sequence: CDR1 MDHEN, CDR2 SYDVKM. CDR3 length equals 14 residues. The CDR3, as DNA: TGTGCCAGCAACCTTCCGGGCTCCTACAATGAGCAGTTCTTC. It is translated as CASNLPGSYNEQFF.

The gene calls are TRBV7-9 and TRBJ2-2; D gene unclear. V dropped 8 bases and J dropped 4 bases, with 11 bases sitting between them. The CDR3 has 13 residues. CDR1 is SEHNR, CDR2 FQNEAQ, per germline (reference sequence). The CDR3 coding sequence is TGTGCCAGCCATCGGCCAGGCACCGGGGAGCTGTTTTTT. Residues: CASHRPGTGELFF. The whole variable domain, remainder taken from reference TRBV7-9 and TRBJ2-2, is DTGVSQNPRHKITKRGQNVTFRCDPISEHNRLYWYRQTLGQGPEFLTYFQNEAQLEKSRLLSDRFSAERPKGSFSTLEIQRTEQGDSAMYLCASHRPGTGELFFGEGSRLTVL.

The chain recombines TRBV5-1 with TRBJ1-2; 7 bases align to TRBD1. The V and J ends lost 4 bases and 6 bases, in that order; junction bases with no gene match: 12. Germline values: CDR1 SGHRS, CDR2 YFSETQ. The CDR3 covers 15 residues. CDR3 protein: CASSPGQVGSNGYTF. CDR3 DNA: TGCGCCAGCAGCCCTGGACAGGTGGGATCGAATGGCTACACCTTC.

The chain has TRBV21-1 and TRBJ1-5; the table's TRBD1 call for D was not verified on the DNA. TRBV21-1 is annotated as a pseudogene. CDR3 length equals 15 residues. This CDR3 reads CASSNRPRGNQPQHF. CDR3 in DNA: TGTGCCAGCAGCAATCGCCCCAGGGGGAATCAGCCCCAGCATTTT.

V is TRBV18 and J is TRBJ2-5, with 8 bases lining up with TRBD2. The CDR3 consists of 15 residues. Germline V lookup: CDR1 KGHSH, CDR2 LQKENI. J was trimmed by 5 bases and V by 1 base; bases with no gene match: 6. The CDR3 is CASSPRSGRMETQYF. The DNA of the CDR3 is TGTGCCAGCTCACCACGGAGCGGGAGAATGGAGACCCAGTACTTC.

This chain joins TRBV4-1 and TRBJ2-5; D is undetermined. Trimming shortened V by 0 bases and J by 5 bases, and 1 base separated the two germline ends. Germline CDR1 is MGHRA and CDR2 is YSYEKL. This CDR3 contains 11 residues. The CDR3 sequence is CASSQEETQYF. The CDR3, as DNA: TGCGCCAGCAGCCAAGAGGAGACCCAGTACTTC.